These 30 T cell receptor beta chains were all obtained from the same sample, sequenced in a study of T cells after posttransplantation cyclophosphamide (dated by TCRdb to the mid-2010s). The meaning of the sample's treatment or condition label: high-dose cyclophosphamide on days +3 and +4 as single-agent GVHD prophylaxis. Patients in the PTCy group got busulfan and fludarabine conditioning, a marrow graft from a related or unrelated donor, and cyclophosphamide on days +3 and +4. The library relied on the immunoSEQ multiplex PCR assay. Drawn from immuneACCESS, this table holds only the in-frame rearrangements with V and J called that TCRdb kept. Clones are partly lost; checked studies trace under half to an unresolved V gene and leave the rest unexplained. For this sample there are about 18,000 clones; 60% to 80% appear just once. The top ten constitute under 35% of the sample. This specimen consisted of CD8+ T cells sorted from PBMCs, obtained roughly 2,000 days after a stem cell transplant with posttransplant cyclophosphamide. These receptors all come from a female patient in her forties who received an allogeneic stem cell transplant from a related donor, was CMV-positive, and had no GVHD. After a transplant, some T cells may be of graft donor origin.

V usage is TRBV7-9 and J usage is TRBJ2-5, with TRBD1 identical over 8 bases. CDR3 size: 15 residues. Germline V gene lookup returns CDR1 SEHNR and CDR2 FQNEAQ (reference sequence). J gave up 5 bases and V 5 bases, and 10 bases lay outside the gene matches. CDR3 sequence (DNA): TGTGCCAGCAGCCGAAGTCAGGGGGCTATCGAGACCCAGTACTTC. Amino acid sequence: CASSRSQGAIETQYF.

This clone is a singleton in its sample. The CDR3, as DNA: TGCGCCAGCAGCTTGGTACAGAGCACAGATACGCAGTATTTT. Its protein is CASSLVQSTDTQYF. The chain recombines TRBV5-1 with TRBJ2-3; D unresolved. The CDR3 is made up of 14 amino acids. Trimming removed 0 bases at V and 0 bases at J, with 5 bases between. Germline-derived CDR1 and CDR2 are SGHRS and YFSETQ.

The chain has TRBV5-1 and TRBJ1-1; weak D call: TRBD1 (5 bases). Germline V gene lookup returns CDR1 SGHRS and CDR2 YFSETQ. CDR3 length equals 15 residues. V was clipped by 1 base and J by 0 bases, with 10 bases between them. The CDR3 nucleotides are TGCGCCAGCAGCTTGCGGGGGAACTTGAACACTGAAGCTTTCTTT. It is translated as CASSLRGNLNTEAFF.

The V gene is TRBV18, the J gene TRBJ2-7, with 11 positions matching TRBD2. Trimming cost V 5 bases and J 4 bases; bases outside gene matches: 7. The germline CDR1 and CDR2 sequences are KGHSH and LQKENI. The CDR3 consists of 15 residues. The CDR3 protein is CASSYAGTSGYEQYF. CDR3 DNA sequence: TGTGCCAGCTCATACGCCGGGACTAGCGGTTACGAGCAGTACTTC. The variable domain in full, with the rest retrieved from reference TRBV18 and TRBJ2-7, is NAGVMQNPRHLVRRRGQEARLRCSPMKGHSHVYWYRQLPEEGLKFMVYLQKENIIDESGMPKERFSAEFPKEGPSILRIQQVVRGDSAAYFCASSYAGTSGYEQYFGPGTRLTVT.

This clone was counted a few times. V is TRBV7-9 and J is TRBJ1-6; D unresolved. Trimming took 6 bases from V and 7 from J, leaving 7 bases between them. The CDR3 extends over 12 amino acids. CDR1 SEHNR and CDR2 FQNEAQ come from the germline V gene (reference sequence). The CDR3 sequence: CASRYLNSPLHF. Here the CDR3 DNA reads TGTGCCAGCAGGTATTTGAATTCACCCCTCCACTTT.

This clone occurred once. The chain joins TRBV7-9 to TRBJ2-7, with unresolved D. The ends were cut back, 8 bases at V and 0 bases at J, with 8 bases in the middle. Germline CDR1 reads SEHNR; CDR2 reads FQNEAQ (reference sequence). This CDR3 spans 12 amino acids. CDR3 protein: CASVGHSYEQYF. The CDR3 DNA reads as TGTGCCAGCGTTGGGCACTCCTACGAGCAGTACTTC.

The table lists this clone with a few counts. This chain links TRBV19 with TRBJ1-5; D not certain. Germline CDR1 LNHDA, CDR2 SQIVND (reference sequence). V lost 5 bases and J 2 bases, leaving 16 bases between the germline ends. This CDR3 is 16 amino acids long. The CDR3 region is CASSATDPRRNQPQHF. The CDR3 DNA reads as TGTGCCAGTAGTGCAACAGACCCCCGGCGCAATCAGCCCCAGCATTTT.

The rearrangement uses TRBV7-9 and TRBJ2-1; 8 nucleotides match TRBD1. Germline CDR1 is SEHNR and CDR2 is FQNEAQ (reference sequence). After removal of 3 bases from V and 0 bases from J, the junction contained 13 bases not matched to a gene. CDR3 size: 19 residues. The CDR3, as DNA: TGTGCCAGCAGCTTCCCGACCCTAACAGGGGGAGGCTCCTACAATGAGCAGTTCTTC. Its translation is CASSFPTLTGGGSYNEQFF. Full variable domain (missing parts from reference TRBV7-9 and TRBJ2-1): DTGVSQNPRHKITKRGQNVTFRCDPISEHNRLYWYRQTLGQGPEFLTYFQNEAQLEKSRLLSDRFSAERPKGSFSTLEIQRTEQGDSAMYLCASSFPTLTGGGSYNEQFFGPGTRLTVL.

A few counts support this clone. The sample contains more than one DNA sequence encoding this CDR3. The chain combines TRBV27 with TRBJ2-5; 10 bases fit TRBD1. The CDR3 has 14 residues. CDR1 is MNHEY, CDR2 SMNVEV, per germline (reference sequence). With 2 bases clipped from V and 4 bases from J, the junction kept 1 base outside the gene matches. The CDR3 region has the DNA TGTGCCAGCAGTTTAGGACAGGGGGGAGAGACCCAGTACTTC. It encodes CASSLGQGGETQYF.

The J gene is TRBJ1-3, the V gene TRBV19, with 9 bases lining up with TRBD1. This CDR3 comprises 16 residues. V trimming: 5 bases; J trimming: 4 bases; junction bases outside the gene matches: 9. Germline V lookup: CDR1 LNHDA, CDR2 SQIVND (reference sequence). The CDR3 region is CASSLLGQGAGNTIYF. The CDR3 coding sequence is TGTGCCAGTAGTCTCCTGGGACAGGGCGCGGGAAACACCATATATTTT.

The chain uses TRBV25-1 and TRBJ2-7; maybe TRBD1 (6 bases). In germline, CDR1 is MGHDK, CDR2 SYGVNS. Trimming left V 8 bases short and J 1 base short, with 12 bases between. The CDR3 is 13 amino acids. The CDR3 loop is CASGVRGSYEQYF. The CDR3 DNA is TGTGCCAGCGGGGTAAGGGGGTCCTACGAGCAGTACTTC.

This clone was observed once. CDR3 DNA sequence: TGTGCCAGCAGCTTGGGGGGGACAGGTGCGGCTTTCTTT. Its translation: CASSLGGTGAAFF. The genes are TRBV5-4 and TRBJ1-1; 8 bases are shared with TRBD1. The trim removed 0 bases at V and 11 bases at J, leaving 6 bases unmatched. The CDR3 contains 13 residues. Germline V gene sequence: CDR1 SGHNT, CDR2 YYREEE (reference sequence).

The V and J genes are TRBV28 and TRBJ1-4; tentative D call: TRBD1 (5 bases). This CDR3 is built from 14 residues. V was clipped by 5 bases and J by 8 bases, with 15 bases between them. Looked up from germline, CDR1 is MDHEN and CDR2 is SYDVKM. The CDR3 protein is CASSLQGVGEKLFF. CDR3 bases: TGTGCCAGCAGTCTTCAGGGTGTAGGGGAAAAACTGTTTTTT.

The CDR3 sequence is CASRENGQACEQYF. The CDR3 DNA follows: TGCGCCAGCAGGGAAAACGGACAGGCCTGCGAGCAGTACTTC. This chain connects TRBV23-1 to TRBJ2-7; TRBD1 aligns across 7 bases. TRBV23-1 is an ORF, with its function uncertain. V lost 6 bases to trimming and J lost 6 bases; unmatched junction nucleotides: 11. The CDR3 runs to 14 residues.

The chain carries TRBV10-1 and TRBJ2-7; 10 nucleotides line up with TRBD1. Germline CDR1 reads WNHNN; CDR2 reads SYGVQD (reference sequence). There are 16 residues in the CDR3. J lost 4 bases, V lost 6 bases, and 12 bases had no gene match. CDR3 in amino acids: CASSPGPGTGVYEQYF. The CDR3, as DNA: TGCGCCAGCAGCCCCGGACCCGGGACAGGGGTTTACGAGCAGTACTTC.

This clone is labeled as medium-sized. The chain is built from TRBV15 and TRBJ2-5; D might be TRBD1 (5 bases). The CDR3 runs 14 residues. The V and J ends lost 0 bases and 2 bases respectively, with 7 bases between them. Germline assignment: CDR1 LNHNV and CDR2 YYDKDF (reference sequence). This CDR3 is CATSREGVQETQYF. Here the CDR3 DNA reads TGTGCCACCAGCAGAGAAGGGGTGCAAGAGACCCAGTACTTC.

The rearrangement joins TRBV4-1 to TRBJ2-3; TRBD1 aligns across 8 bases. In germline, CDR1 is MGHRA, CDR2 YSYEKL. The ends lost 4 bases at V and 5 bases at J; junction bases unmatched: 5. This CDR3 contains 14 residues. The CDR3 is CASSRAGGLDTQYF. In DNA, the CDR3 is TGCGCCAGCAGCCGGGCAGGGGGCTTAGATACGCAGTATTTT.

The chain links TRBV5-1 to TRBJ1-6; 9 nucleotides match TRBD1. The CDR3 contains 15 residues. J was trimmed by 9 bases and V by 4 bases; bases with no gene match: 8. Germline CDR1 reads SGHRS; CDR2 reads YFSETQ. The CDR3 DNA is TGCGCCAGCAGCCCGACAGGGGGGGCTGGTTCACCCCTCCACTTT. This translates into CASSPTGGAGSPLHF. Supplemented by reference TRBV5-1 and TRBJ1-6, the full variable domain reads KAGVTQTPRYLIKTRGQQVTLSCSPISGHRSVSWYQQTPGQGLQFLFEYFSETQRNKGNFPGRFSGRQFSNSRSEMNVSTLELGDSALYLCASSPTGGAGSPLHFGNGTRLTVT.

This chain connects TRBV19 to TRBJ1-3, with D possibly matching TRBD1 (5 bases). Trimming left V 4 bases short and J 2 bases short, with 6 bases between. The CDR3 runs to 13 residues. Germline CDR1 reads LNHDA; CDR2 reads SQIVND (reference sequence). The CDR3 is CASSTGTGNTIYF. Here the CDR3 DNA reads TGTGCCAGTAGTACAGGGACTGGAAACACCATATATTTT. Full variable domain (missing parts from reference TRBV19 and TRBJ1-3): DGGITQSPKYLFRKEGQNVTLSCEQNLNHDAMYWYRQDPGQGLRLIYYSQIVNDFQKGDIAEGYSVSREKKESFPLTVTSAQKNPTAFYLCASSTGTGNTIYFGEGSWLTVV.

The chain couples TRBV6-4 to TRBJ1-1, with a tentative D call TRBD1 (5 bases). The CDR3 spans 13 residues. Germline CDR1 reads MRHNA; CDR2 reads SNTAGT. V was trimmed by 3 bases and J by 5 bases, leaving 10 bases between them. Written as DNA, the CDR3 is TGTGCCAGCAGTGAGGGACTGCAAACTGAAGCTTTCTTT. Translated: CASSEGLQTEAFF.

The rearrangement uses TRBV27 and TRBJ2-7; D not certain. The CDR3 runs to 14 residues. Germline V gene lookup returns CDR1 MNHEY and CDR2 SMNVEV (reference sequence). The germline V and J ends were trimmed by 2 bases and 2 bases, with 10 bases remaining between them. The CDR3 spells CASSLEAFTYEQYF. CDR3 bases: TGTGCCAGCAGTTTAGAGGCCTTCACCTACGAGCAGTACTTC.

V gene TRBV4-1 combines with J gene TRBJ2-2; D remains unclear. The CDR3 consists of 14 residues. Deletions cut 4 bases from V and 1 base from J, with 7 bases between. In germline, CDR1 is MGHRA, CDR2 YSYEKL. CDR3 sequence (DNA): TGCGCCAGCAGCCGCACAGAGAACACCGGGGAGCTGTTTTTT. Translating gives CASSRTENTGELFF.

The V gene is TRBV6-6, the J gene TRBJ2-3, with 12 bases identical to TRBD2. Unmatched junction bases numbered 1, after V lost 5 bases and J lost 1 base. The CDR3 has 15 amino acids. CDR1 and CDR2 (germline): MNHNY, SVGAGI (reference sequence). DNA of the CDR3: TGTGCCAGCAGTAGACTAGCGGGGGGCACAGATACGCAGTATTTT. This codes for CASSRLAGGTDTQYF.

The V call is TRBV6-1, the J call TRBJ1-1; TRBD1 agrees at 12 bases. The CDR3 sequence is 14 residues long. Losses at the gene ends were 11 bases for V and 5 bases for J; bases not matched to a gene: 9. From germline, CDR1 is MNHNS and CDR2 SASEGT. CDR3 DNA: TGTGCCCTTCGGGACAGGGGGCCGTGGACTGAAGCTTTCTTT. This sequence encodes CALRDRGPWTEAFF.

The chain carries TRBV13 and TRBJ1-1, with D unclear. V lost 7 bases and J lost 6, with 18 bases in between. The V gene's germline CDR1 is PRHDT and CDR2 FYEKMQ (reference sequence). The CDR3 sequence is 14 residues long. CDR3 residues: CASTPGWSWPEAFF. The DNA for the CDR3 is TGTGCCAGCACCCCGGGATGGTCGTGGCCTGAAGCTTTCTTT.

The chain combines TRBV28 with TRBJ2-7; TRBD2 matches 8 bases. Trimming took 1 base from V and 6 from J; bases not matched to a gene: 11. Germline V gives CDR1 MDHEN, CDR2 SYDVKM. The CDR3 has 16 amino acids. Written as DNA, the CDR3 is TGTGCCAGCAGTTTATCAGCGGGGGTTGGGGGTGTCGAGCAGTACTTC. Its protein is CASSLSAGVGGVEQYF.

The chain recombines TRBV27 with TRBJ1-1; TRBD1 agrees at 8 bases. Losses at the gene ends were 7 bases for V and 5 bases for J; bases not matched to a gene: 12. This CDR3 contains 15 residues. CDR1 is MNHEY and CDR2 is SMNVEV in the germline V gene (reference sequence). In nucleotides, the CDR3 is TGTGCCAGCAACCCAGGGGGCGCATTGGTAACTGAAGCTTTCTTT. Protein: CASNPGGALVTEAFF.

The rearrangement joins TRBV4-1 to TRBJ1-4; 9 positions match TRBD1. Trimming at V came to 0 bases and at J to 6 bases, leaving 5 bases not matched to a gene. This CDR3 comprises 16 residues. Germline V gene data show CDR1 as MGHRA and CDR2 as YSYEKL. The CDR3 sequence is CASSQDYRGLDEKLFF. In DNA form, the CDR3 reads TGCGCCAGCAGCCAAGATTACAGGGGGCTGGATGAAAAACTGTTTTTT.

The chain is built from TRBV9 and TRBJ2-7, with TRBD2 as a possible D gene (6 bases). Germline V gives CDR1 SGDLS, CDR2 YYNGEE. CDR3 length: 18 amino acids. V was cut by 4 bases and J by 5 bases, with 28 bases left in between. The CDR3 DNA follows: TGTGCCAGCAGCTCCCCCTCGGGGGTCCCCGGCAGTAGGGACGAGCAGTACTTC. Protein sequence: CASSSPSGVPGSRDEQYF. The whole variable domain, remainder taken from reference TRBV9 and TRBJ2-7, is DSGVTQTPKHLITATGQRVTLRCSPRSGDLSVYWYQQSLDQGLQFLIQYYNGEERAKGNILERFSAQQFPDLHSELNLSSLELGDSALYFCASSSPSGVPGSRDEQYFGPGTRLTVT.

This chain joins TRBV11-3 and TRBJ2-7, with a tentative D call TRBD2 (6 bases). Germline V gene lookup returns CDR1 SGHNT and CDR2 YENEEA. This CDR3 region has 15 residues. V lost 4 bases, J lost 3 bases, and 16 bases lay in between. Here the CDR3 reads CASSSSEGSHYEQYF. The CDR3 DNA is TGTGCCAGCAGCTCCTCGGAGGGCAGTCACTACGAGCAGTACTTC.